Here is one T cell receptor (beta chain) with its context. The data were obtained in a study of blood T cell repertoires in COVID-19. CDR3 length: 11 amino acids. Deletions cut 5 bases from V and 7 bases from J, with 6 bases between. Germline loops: CDR1 SGHTA, CDR2 FQGNSA. Clones were sequenced by immunoSEQ multiplex PCR, and TCRdb holds only the in-frame ones, with some missing. The table records about 210,000 clones, about four fifths of them present only once. This sequence originates from a woman in her forties with acute or convalescent COVID-19. The genes are TRBV7-2 and TRBJ2-1; no clear D. Sequenced input: peripheral blood. The CDR3 region has the DNA TGTGCCAGCAGCGTTTATAATGAGCAGTTCTTC. Translating gives CASSVYNEQFF.